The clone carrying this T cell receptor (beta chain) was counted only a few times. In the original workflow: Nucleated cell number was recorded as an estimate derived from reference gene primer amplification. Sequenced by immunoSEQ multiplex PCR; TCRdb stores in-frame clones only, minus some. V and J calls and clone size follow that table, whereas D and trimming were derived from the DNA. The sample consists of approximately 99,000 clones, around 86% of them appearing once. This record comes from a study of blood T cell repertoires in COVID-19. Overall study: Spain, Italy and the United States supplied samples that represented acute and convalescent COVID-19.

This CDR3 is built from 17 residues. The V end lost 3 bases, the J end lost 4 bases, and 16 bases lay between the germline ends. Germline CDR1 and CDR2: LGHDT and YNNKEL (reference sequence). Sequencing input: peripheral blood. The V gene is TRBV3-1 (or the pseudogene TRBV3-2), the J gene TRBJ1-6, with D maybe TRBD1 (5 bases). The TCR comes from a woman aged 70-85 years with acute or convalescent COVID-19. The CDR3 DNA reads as TGTGCCAGCAGCCACGGACCCGGGCAGGGATATAATTCACCCCTCCACTTT. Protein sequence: CASSHGPGQGYNSPLHF.